A single sample gave rise to the 14 T cell receptor beta chains below, sequenced in a study of T cells after yellow fever vaccination. TCRdb reprocessed the 5' RACE reads via MiXCR and lists one record per CDR3 protein. The table includes roughly 110,000 distinct CDR3 sequences, around 8.6% detected once. The source material was CD8+ T cells sorted from PBMCs, sampled 45 days after the yellow fever booster vaccination. The receptor source for this set is a man aged 25-40 years who received the YFV17D yellow fever vaccine.

As for this clonotype: It may be a read error: a sequence one base away is much more abundant. This sequence joins TRBV27 and TRBJ2-1; D remains ambiguous. The V end lost 0 bases, the J end lost 8 bases, and 14 bases lay between the germline ends. Germline assignment: CDR1 MNHEY and CDR2 SMNVEV (reference sequence). The CDR3 extends over 15 amino acids. This CDR3 is CASSLSVGKMDEQFF. The CDR3 DNA follows: TGTGCCAGCAGTTTATCCGTCGGTAAAATGGATGAGCAGTTCTTC.

The V gene is TRBV7-9, the J gene TRBJ2-7, with D unclear. Trimming removed 8 bases from V and 1 base from J, with 15 bases in between. The CDR3 covers 14 residues. Germline CDR1 and CDR2: SEHNR and FQNEAQ (reference sequence). CDR3 amino acids: CASRASELSYEQYF. CDR3 nucleotide sequence: TGTGCCAGCCGCGCCTCGGAGTTATCCTACGAGCAGTACTTC.

This clonotype was seen many times. The chain carries TRBV20-1 and TRBJ2-7; 8 bases fit TRBD2. The CDR3 totals 16 residues. Germline V CDR1 and CDR2: DFQATT, SNEGSKA (reference sequence). J was trimmed by 5 bases and V by 2 bases; bases with no gene match: 14. Here the CDR3 reads CSARHHEAGDRNEQYF. CDR3 bases: TGCAGTGCTAGACACCACGAAGCGGGAGACAGGAACGAGCAGTACTTC.

This clonotype appeared many times. This chain uses TRBV4-3 with TRBJ2-1; 8 bases are a match to TRBD1. Trimming took 1 base from V and 8 from J; bases not matched to a gene: 1. The CDR3 spans 13 residues. CDR1 is LGHNA and CDR2 is YSLEER in the germline V gene. CDR3 DNA sequence: TGCGCCAGCAGCCAAGTACAGGGGGATGAGCAGTTCTTC. Its translation: CASSQVQGDEQFF.

This clonotype was counted at least ten times. This chain joins TRBV29-1 and TRBJ2-5; weak D call: TRBD1 (5 bases). Trimming shortened V by 5 bases and J by 4 bases, and 14 bases separated the two germline ends. CDR1 and CDR2 (germline): SQVTM, ANQGSEA. This CDR3 is built from 13 residues. Here the CDR3 reads CSVPGRVGETQYF. The DNA of the CDR3 is TGCAGCGTTCCTGGCAGGGTTGGAGAGACCCAGTACTTC.

CDR3 bases: TGTGCCAGCAGCTTCTTTTTAACTAGCGGGATCGAGTTGACAGATACGCAGTATTTT. As protein: CASSFFLTSGIELTDTQYF. V gene TRBV11-2 combines with J gene TRBJ2-3; 10 positions match TRBD2. Germline-derived CDR1 and CDR2 are SGHAT and FQNNGV. The length of the CDR3 is 19 residues. V trimming: 3 bases; J trimming: 3 bases; junction bases outside the gene matches: 15.

This clonotype was recorded a few times. The rearrangement uses TRBV6-1 and TRBJ2-1, with 7 bases aligning to TRBD2. Per the germline V gene, CDR1 is MNHNS and CDR2 is SASEGT. Unmatched junction bases numbered 5, after V lost 8 bases and J lost 4 bases. This CDR3 has 13 amino acids. The CDR3 coding sequence is TGTGCCAGCCGCCTAGCGGATTACAATGAGCAGTTCTTC. The encoded protein is CASRLADYNEQFF.

The sample holds one count of this clonotype. This may arise from a read error, as a much more abundant clone is one base away. The genes are TRBV9 and TRBJ2-5; tentatively, D is TRBD1 (5 bases). This CDR3 region has 15 residues. Per the germline V gene, CDR1 is SGDLS and CDR2 is YYNGEE. The V gene lost 3 bases and the J gene lost 2 bases, with 14 bases spanning the gap. The CDR3 reads CASSGGWSGQETQYF. CDR3 bases: TGTGCCAGCAGCGGGGGCTGGTCAGGTCAAGAGACCCAGTACTTC. The full variable domain, with the rest looked up from reference TRBV9 and TRBJ2-5, is DSGVTQTPKHLITATGQRVTLRCSPRSGDLSVYWYQQSLDQGLQFLIQYYNGEERAKGNILERFSAQQFPDLHSELNLSSLELGDSALYFCASSGGWSGQETQYFGPGTRLLVL.

This clonotype was picked up a small number of times. The CDR3 nucleotides are TGCGCCAGCAGCCAAGATGGGGAAATTAACACCGGGGAGCTGTTTTTT. Translation: CASSQDGEINTGELFF. The chain is built from TRBV4-3 and TRBJ2-2; D is ambiguous. The CDR3 extends over 16 amino acids. Trimming removed 0 bases from V and 2 bases from J, with 10 bases in between. Germline V lookup: CDR1 LGHNA, CDR2 YSLEER.

This clonotype came up a few times. J is TRBJ2-7 and V is TRBV19; 9 bases are shared with TRBD2. The CDR3 is made up of 13 amino acids. Trimming at V came to 6 bases and at J to 4 bases, leaving 4 bases not matched to a gene. From germline, CDR1 is LNHDA and CDR2 SQIVND (reference sequence). The CDR3 DNA sequence: TGTGCCAGTAGAGGCGGGAGGGCGTACGAGCAGTACTTC. Protein: CASRGGRAYEQYF.

Concerning this clonotype: A clone one base away is much larger, so this may be a read error. The chain has TRBV20-1 and TRBJ2-3; TRBD2 aligns across 7 bases. The CDR3 has 14 residues. V lost 5 bases to trimming and J lost 5 bases; unmatched junction nucleotides: 10. Germline V gene data show CDR1 as DFQATT and CDR2 as SNEGSKA (reference sequence). As DNA, the CDR3 is TGCAGTGCTGGAATGGCGGGAGAAATAGATACGCAGTATTTT. This sequence encodes CSAGMAGEIDTQYF.

The chain combines TRBV28 with TRBJ2-7; D tentatively reads TRBD1 or TRBD2 (5 bases each). This CDR3 has 14 residues. Germline values: CDR1 MDHEN, CDR2 SYDVKM. Trimming shortened V by 6 bases and J by 1 base, and 13 bases separated the two germline ends. CDR3 region: CASRATGLSYEQYF. The CDR3 DNA follows: TGTGCCAGCAGAGCCACAGGACTTTCCTACGAGCAGTACTTC.

As regards this clonotype: Being one base from a much bigger clone, this may be a read error. The CDR3 region has the DNA TGTGCCAGCAGCTTAGGCGGGTGGAGTTCGGGGACTGAAGCTTTCTTT. Translated: CASSLGGWSSGTEAFF. The V gene is TRBV13, the J gene TRBJ1-1; no definite D call. The ends were cut back, 0 bases at V and 5 bases at J, with 16 bases in the middle. CDR1 is PRHDT, CDR2 FYEKMQ, per germline (reference sequence). CDR3 length: 16 residues.

J is TRBJ2-3 and V is TRBV18; D not certain. Between the trimmed V and J ends, which lost 8 bases and 6 bases, there was a span of 12 bases. The CDR3 contains 12 residues. Germline lookup yields CDR1 KGHSH and CDR2 LQKENI. DNA of the CDR3: TGTGCCAGCGCCCGATCCGGGGATACGCAGTATTTT. It is translated as CASARSGDTQYF.